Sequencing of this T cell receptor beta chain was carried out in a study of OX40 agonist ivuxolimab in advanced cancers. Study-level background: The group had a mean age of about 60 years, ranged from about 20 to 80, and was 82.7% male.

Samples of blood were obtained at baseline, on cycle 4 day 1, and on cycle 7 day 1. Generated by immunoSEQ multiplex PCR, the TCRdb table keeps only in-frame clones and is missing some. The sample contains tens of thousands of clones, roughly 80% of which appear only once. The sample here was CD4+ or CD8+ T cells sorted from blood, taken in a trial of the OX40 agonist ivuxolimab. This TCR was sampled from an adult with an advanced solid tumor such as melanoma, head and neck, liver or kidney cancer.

DNA of the CDR3: TGCGCCAGCAGACCGGGACTAGCGGGTAACAATGAGCAGTTCTTC. Protein product: CASRPGLAGNNEQFF. The rearrangement links TRBV4-1 to TRBJ2-1; the match to TRBD2 covers 12 bases. Germline assignment: CDR1 MGHRA and CDR2 YSYEKL. The V segment lost 6 bases and the J segment 5 bases; nucleotides outside the gene matches: 5. This CDR3 comprises 15 residues.